A single sample is the source of the 8 T cell receptor beta chains below, sequenced in a study of PD-1 blockade in classical Hodgkin lymphoma. The repertoire was sequenced with immunoSEQ multiplex PCR; TCRdb's copy has only in-frame clones and lacks some. The sample records about 86,000 clones, around 90% being singletons. Patients all relapsed after autologous stem cell transplantation, and there was variation in brentuximab vedotin exposure. Here the sequenced sample was peripheral blood mononuclear cells (PBMCs), taken at baseline. The origin of the receptors is a human donor with classical Hodgkin lymphoma.

A word on this clone: One end of the junction varies from germline; a read error may be responsible. The CDR3 is CASTERGTGKFEQFF. The DNA for the CDR3 is TGTGCCAGCACTGAACGCGGGACAGGGAAATTTGAGCAGTTCTTC. The V gene is TRBV6-1, the J gene TRBJ2-1; 9 bases are shared with TRBD1. The CDR3 loop spans 15 amino acids. Germline assignment: CDR1 MNHNS and CDR2 SASEGT.

This sequence joins TRBV18 and TRBJ2-3; 10 bases align to TRBD2. Unmatched junction bases numbered 6, after V lost 3 bases and J lost 0 bases. Germline loops: CDR1 KGHSH, CDR2 LQKENI. The CDR3 extends over 17 amino acids. The CDR3 is CASSPSSGRRSTDTQYF. The DNA for the CDR3 is TGTGCCAGCTCACCGAGTAGCGGGAGGAGAAGCACAGATACGCAGTATTTT.

This sequence joins TRBV6-1 and TRBJ2-3, with D possibly TRBD2 on 6 matching bases. This CDR3 contains 16 residues. The ends were cut back, 2 bases at V and 0 bases at J, with 12 bases in the middle. Germline CDR1 and CDR2: MNHNS and SASEGT. CDR3 DNA sequence: TGTGCCAGCAGTGAACAGGCGGGGCCCAGCACAGATACGCAGTATTTT. This translates into CASSEQAGPSTDTQYF.

This clone appeared once. The chain employs TRBV5-6 and TRBJ1-3; D call uncertain. Germline-derived CDR1 and CDR2 are SGHDT and YYEEEE. Trimming took 4 bases from V and 0 from J, leaving 11 bases between them. There are 15 residues in the CDR3. CDR3 protein: CASSPLAASGNTIYF. CDR3 sequence (DNA): TGTGCCAGCAGCCCGTTGGCGGCCTCTGGAAACACCATATATTTT.

This clone was observed once. The gene calls are TRBV20-1 and TRBJ1-3; D remains unclear. CDR3 length equals 11 residues. The V gene lost 2 bases and the J gene lost 4 bases, with 3 bases spanning the gap. Germline V gene sequence: CDR1 DFQATT, CDR2 SNEGSKA (reference sequence). CDR3 bases: TGCAGTGCTAGAAGAGGAAACACCATATATTTT. Its protein product is CSARRGNTIYF.

The chain links TRBV15 to TRBJ2-7; TRBD1 matches at 9 bases. V lost 3 bases to trimming and J lost 9 bases; unmatched junction nucleotides: 9. This CDR3 comprises 14 residues. The germline gives CDR1 LNHNV, CDR2 YYDKDF (reference sequence). The CDR3 protein is CATSRLRDRARQYF. Here the CDR3 DNA reads TGTGCCACCAGCAGGCTCCGGGACAGGGCTCGGCAGTACTTC.

CDR3 region: CASSPRGESASSGNTIYF. DNA of the CDR3: TGTGCCAGCAGCCCGCGTGGGGAGTCCGCGTCCTCTGGAAACACCATATATTTT. The rearrangement joins TRBV7-6 to TRBJ1-3; D is uncertain. Germline loops: CDR1 SGHVS, CDR2 FNYEAQ. The CDR3 covers 18 residues. Trimming cost V 5 bases and J 0 bases, with 20 bases left between them.

The chain's CDR3 is CASSLGTGVSYEQYF. The DNA of the CDR3 is TGTGCCAGCAGCCTAGGGACAGGGGTTTCCTACGAGCAGTACTTC. The chain joins TRBV14 to TRBJ2-7; TRBD1 matches at 10 bases. The CDR3 sequence is 15 residues long. V shed 4 bases and J 1 base; nucleotides not matched to a gene: 4. The germline V gene has CDR1 SGHDN and CDR2 FVKESK.